This TCR beta chain was found in a study of tumor-infiltrating lymphocytes in primary liver carcinoma. Using a constant-region primer together with ProtoScript II reverse transcriptase, TCR beta cDNA was made from around 0.55 ug of total RNA. Library construction for TCR beta comprised three nested multiplex PCR rounds performed with slightly modified ARM-PCR. PCR rounds one and two used TRBV1-TRBV30 forward primers with a C-beta reverse primer for approximately 11 cycles each. TCRdb called the multiplex PCR reads again in MiXCR, with one record for every CDR3 protein. The sample lists nearly 200,000 distinct CDR3 sequences, about two thirds occurring once. Germline DNA was also extracted, and blood RNA was taken from unsorted whole blood. In regard to this clonotype: One end of the junction fails to match germline, which may point to a read error.

The CDR3 length is 14 residues. Germline CDR1 SGHAT, CDR2 FQNNGV. The TCR originated in a woman between 55 and 75 years old with primary liver carcinoma and hepatitis B virus infection. The specimen was peripheral blood. V usage is TRBV11-2 and J usage is TRBJ1-6, with 7 bases fitting TRBD1. CDR3 sequence reads: CASSTTGSNSPLHF. In DNA, the CDR3 is TGTGCCAGCAGCACGACAGGGAGTAATTCACCACTCCACTTT.